The rows below give T cell receptor beta chains drawn from one sample of a study of shared clonotypes between healthy human individuals. Measured with immunoSEQ multiplex PCR; TCRdb has only the in-frame clones, and not every one. Counted here are 550,000 to 750,000 clones, roughly 95% occurring once; the ten biggest clones make up 0.11%. The sequencing sample was made of naive CD8+ T cells sorted from blood. These receptors were taken from a woman aged 25 to 39 in good health. The CDR3 runs from the conserved cysteine through the conserved F or W. The order of the fields is D gene, clone size, J gene, V gene, CDR3 DNA, CDR3 protein. The D gene is left open where the match is weak. Where a row states a size, it is once, few, many or the class of an expanded clone; other rows omit it.

>TRBD2|few|TRBJ2-7|TRBV5-4
TGTGCCAGCAGCTTAGGACTAGCGGATACCTACGAGCAGTACTTC
CASSLGLADTYEQYF
>NA|NA|TRBJ1-3|TRBV27
TGTGCCAGCAGTTCGACAGACTCTGGAAACACCATATATTTT
CASSSTDSGNTIYF
>TRBD1|few|TRBJ1-2|TRBV19
TGTGCCAGTAGCATCCCGGGACAGCCAGACTATGGCTACACCTTC
CASSIPGQPDYGYTF
>TRBD2|NA|TRBJ2-7|TRBV18
TGTGCCAGCTCACCAGGGACTAGCGAGACCTACGAGCAGTACTTC
CASSPGTSETYEQYF
>NA|NA|TRBJ2-7|TRBV28
TGTGCCAGCAGTTTACGGCCCCCAGCCGCGCGCGAGCAGTACTTC
CASSLRPPAAREQYF
>NA|NA|TRBJ2-1|TRBV28
TGTGCCAGCAGTTTAAGACTGTACAATGAGCAGTTCTTC
CASSLRLYNEQFF
>NA|NA|TRBJ2-7|TRBV10-2
TGCGCCAGCAGTGATTTAGGGGGACGGAGCTACGAGCAGTACTTC
CASSDLGGRSYEQYF
>NA|NA|TRBJ1-5|TRBV5-6
TGTGCCAGCAGCTTGGCCCCCTCAAGCAATCAGCCCCAGCATTTT
CASSLAPSSNQPQHF
>NA|NA|TRBJ2-5|TRBV11-2
TGTGCCAGCAGCTTTCGCGGGGAGACCCAGTACTTC
CASSFRGETQYF
>NA|NA|TRBJ2-1|TRBV7-9
TGTGCCAGCAGGCGTACGGGGGATCACAATGAGCAGTTCTTC
CASRRTGDHNEQFF
>NA|NA|TRBJ1-5|TRBV5-6
TGTGCCAGCACCACACACGGGAATCAGCCCCAGCATTTT
CASTTHGNQPQHF
>NA|NA|TRBJ1-1|TRBV19
TGTGCCAGTAGTATAGGCCCAGGAGCAAACACTGAAGCTTTCTTT
CASSIGPGANTEAFF
>TRBD1|NA|TRBJ2-5|TRBV10-2
TGCGCCAGCAGTGGTACCGGGACAGGGGAAGAGACCCAGTACTTC
CASSGTGTGEETQYF
>TRBD1|NA|TRBJ1-1|TRBV30
TGTGCCTGGGACAGGGTAGGGAACACTGAAGCTTTCTTT
CAWDRVGNTEAFF
>TRBD1|NA|TRBJ2-7|TRBV7-9
TGTGCCAGCAGCTTCGTCCGGGACAGGGGAAACGAGCAGTACTTC
CASSFVRDRGNEQYF
>TRBD2|NA|TRBJ2-5|TRBV4-1
TGCGCCAGCAGCCAAGAACTAGCGGGGGGGGAGACCCAGTACTTC
CASSQELAGGETQYF
>TRBD1|NA|TRBJ1-2|TRBV10-3
TGTGCCATCGGGACAGGGGGCTACACCTTC
CAIGTGGYTF
>TRBD2|NA|TRBJ2-1|TRBV14
TGTGCCAGCAGCAGTTGGTCTAGCGGGTACAATGAGCAGTTCTTC
CASSSWSSGYNEQFF
>NA|NA|TRBJ2-7|TRBV5-8
TGTGCCACCCTGGTTTGGGGGGAAAATTACGAGCAGTACTTC
CATLVWGENYEQYF
>NA|NA|TRBJ2-1|TRBV5-5
TGTGCCAGCAGCTTTGTGGCTAGCAGTAACAATGAGCAGTTCTTC
CASSFVASSNNEQFF
>NA|NA|TRBJ2-1|TRBV7-8
TGTGCCAGCAGCCCCGGGGCCGGGGGCTACAATGAGCAGTTCTTC
CASSPGAGGYNEQFF
>NA|NA|TRBJ2-7|TRBV27
TGTGCCAGCAGTTTATTTTCCAGAGCCTACGAGCAGTACTTC
CASSLFSRAYEQYF
>NA|NA|TRBJ1-1|TRBV4-1
TGCGCCAGCAGCCAACTACCGGCCGCGAACACTGAAGCTTTCTTT
CASSQLPAANTEAFF
>NA|once|TRBJ2-1|TRBV7-6
TGTGCCAGCAGCTTCACTAGCCGCCATGAGCAGTTCTTC
CASSFTSRHEQFF
>NA|NA|TRBJ2-1|TRBV13
TGTGCCAGCAGCTTAGGCCAAGGGCGAAATGAGCAGTTCTTC
CASSLGQGRNEQFF
>NA|NA|TRBJ2-1|TRBV2
TGTGCCAGCAGCGGGGCTTCCGGGATCTACAATGAGCAGTTCTTC
CASSGASGIYNEQFF
>TRBD1|NA|TRBJ2-2|TRBV29-1
TGCAGCGTTGAGAACTGGGACAGGGGTGACGGGGAGCTGTTTTTT
CSVENWDRGDGELFF
>NA|NA|TRBJ1-5|TRBV27
TGTGCCAGCAGTTTACGTCAGGGTGACCAGCCCCAGCATTTT
CASSLRQGDQPQHF
>NA|once|TRBJ2-1|TRBV6-5
TGTGCCAGCAGCTTCAGCGGTAGCTCCTACAATGAGCAGTTCTTC
CASSFSGSSYNEQFF
>NA|NA|TRBJ2-5|TRBV4-1
TGCGCCAGCAGCCAAGAATCCGGACTTCCCGGTAGTCTGGAGACCCAGTACTTC
CASSQESGLPGSLETQYF
>TRBD2|NA|TRBJ2-1|TRBV19
TGTGCCAGTAAAGCGGGAGATATATACAATGAGCAGTTCTTC
CASKAGDIYNEQFF
>NA|NA|TRBJ2-7|TRBV7-9
TGTGCCAGCAGCTTAGAGGTACAGGACGAGCAGTACTTC
CASSLEVQDEQYF
>NA|NA|TRBJ2-7|TRBV5-1
TGCGCCAGCAGCTGGGGGACGGGATCCTACGAGCAGTACTTC
CASSWGTGSYEQYF
>NA|NA|TRBJ2-5|TRBV28
TGTGCCAGCAGTTTATCAAGGGATTGGTACCAAGAGACCCAGTACTTC
CASSLSRDWYQETQYF
>NA|NA|TRBJ2-1|TRBV7-9
TGTGCCAGCAGCCTGGAGGCTAGCATGGACTCCTACAATGAGCAGTTCTTC
CASSLEASMDSYNEQFF
>TRBD2|NA|TRBJ2-3|TRBV7-8
TGTGCCAGCAGCTTACTCCTAGCGGGAGTATCAGATACGCAGTATTTT
CASSLLLAGVSDTQYF
>NA|few|TRBJ1-5|TRBV27
TGTGCCAGCAGTCTCAGGGTATACAATCAGCCCCAGCATTTT
CASSLRVYNQPQHF
>TRBD1|NA|TRBJ2-7|TRBV27
TGTGCCAGCAGTCCCGGACAGGGGGGTTACGAGCAGTACTTC
CASSPGQGGYEQYF
>NA|NA|TRBJ2-7|TRBV9
TGTGCCAGCAGCGTAGACGGGGGAGCAAGGGCCTACGAGCAGTACTTC
CASSVDGGARAYEQYF
>NA|NA|TRBJ2-1|TRBV6-4
TGTGCCAGCAGTGATGGCAGGGAGAACAATGAGCAGTTCTTC
CASSDGRENNEQFF
>NA|NA|TRBJ2-4|TRBV5-5
TGTGCCAGCAGCCGAGACAGTACCAAAAACATTCAGTACTTC
CASSRDSTKNIQYF
>NA|NA|TRBJ2-1|TRBV29-1
TGCAGCGCCGAAATCCCAGGGTTTACCTACAATGAGCAGTTCTTC
CSAEIPGFTYNEQFF
>NA|NA|TRBJ2-3|TRBV28
TGTGCCAGCAGTGAATCACCGGGACTCTCTAGCACAGATACGCAGTATTTT
CASSESPGLSSTDTQYF
>NA|NA|TRBJ1-6|TRBV28
TGTGCCAGCAGTTTTATGGTGGACAGCATCGGGAATTCACCCCTCCACTTT
CASSFMVDSIGNSPLHF
>NA|NA|TRBJ1-1|TRBV4-2
TGTGCCAGCAGCCAAGTTGGCAGGCAAGCTTTCTTT
CASSQVGRQAFF
>NA|NA|TRBJ2-1|TRBV28
TGTGCCAGCTCCTTGGTGCCCCATCCCTACAATGAGCAGTTCTTC
CASSLVPHPYNEQFF
>NA|few|TRBJ1-3|TRBV9
TGTGCCAGCAGCGTATCCGCACTCGATTCTGGAAACACCATATATTTT
CASSVSALDSGNTIYF
>TRBD1|NA|TRBJ2-4|TRBV28
TGTGCCAGCAGGCCAAGGGACAGCCTAGCCAAAAACATTCAGTACTTC
CASRPRDSLAKNIQYF
>NA|NA|TRBJ1-5|TRBV19
TGTGCCAGTTATTCCGGCAACTTTGGGCATTTT
CASYSGNFGHF
>NA|NA|TRBJ2-7|TRBV25-1
TGTGCCAGCAGTGGTGACCTTCCGGGACCCCGCCAGTACTTC
CASSGDLPGPRQYF